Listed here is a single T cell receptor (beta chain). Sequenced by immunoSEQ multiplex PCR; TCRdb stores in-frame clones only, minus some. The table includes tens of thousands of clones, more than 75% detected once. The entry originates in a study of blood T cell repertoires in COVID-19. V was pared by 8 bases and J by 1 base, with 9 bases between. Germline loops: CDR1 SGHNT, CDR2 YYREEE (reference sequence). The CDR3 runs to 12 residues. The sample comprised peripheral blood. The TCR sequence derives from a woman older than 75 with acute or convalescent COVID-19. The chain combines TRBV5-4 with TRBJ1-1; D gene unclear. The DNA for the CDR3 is TGTGCCAGTAACCGAGGGAACACTGAAGCTTTCTTT. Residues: CASNRGNTEAFF.